This T cell receptor beta chain was captured in a study of T cell responses to AZD1222 COVID-19 vaccine. Study results and caveats: Spike-specific TCR depth and breadth grew after two AZD1222 doses. A mostly white British donor set with more females was recruited, and clonal diversity was possibly underestimated.

The germline gives CDR1 ENHRY, CDR2 SYGVKD. With 10 bases clipped from V and 0 bases from J, the junction kept 7 bases outside the gene matches. This CDR3 contains 16 residues. Comment on this clone: Antigen unknown.

TCRdb's table, derived via immunoSEQ multiplex PCR, lists solely in-frame clones and lacks some. The repertoire holds about 120,000 clones, with roughly 84% as singletons. The J gene is TRBJ2-6, the V gene TRBV10-3; TRBD1 aligns across 9 bases. This specimen was peripheral blood, taken on day 0 of AZD1222 vaccination. This clonotype was sampled from an adult in good health. The CDR3 spells CATRQGETSGANVLTF. The CDR3 DNA sequence: TGTGCCACTAGACAGGGGGAGACCTCTGGGGCCAACGTCCTGACTTTC.